These T cell receptor beta chains were read from a single sample in a study of T cells in Graves' hyperthyroidism and ophthalmopathy. TCRdb independently ran MiXCR on the multiplex PCR reads; one entry per CDR3 protein. The sample shows 300,000 to 400,000 distinct CDR3 sequences, approximately 15% of them seen only once. The sequenced sample consisted of blood. These receptors were taken from a woman aged 30 to 39 with Graves' ophthalmopathy. Each CDR3 is given with its conserved first and last residue. D genes are given only for firm matches. The listing skips clone size in some rows; elsewhere it reads once, few, many or a size class.

d_gene	v_gene	abundance	j_gene	CDR3aa	CDR3nt
TRBD1	TRBV12-3/TRBV12-4	many	TRBJ1-3	CASSSGTAGNTIYF	TGTGCCAGCAGTAGCGGGACAGCTGGAAACACCATATATTTT
TRBD2	TRBV2	many	TRBJ2-7	CASSETAGGFYEQYF	TGTGCCAGCAGTGAGACCGCGGGGGGGTTCTACGAGCAGTACTTC
NA	TRBV7-2	many	TRBJ1-1	CASSFLSTEAFF	TGTGCCAGCAGCTTTCTAAGCACTGAAGCTTTCTTT
NA	TRBV7-3	NA	TRBJ2-5	CASIPIGWGGRETQYF	TGTGCCAGCATCCCCATCGGGTGGGGGGGCCGGGAGACCCAGTACTTC
NA	TRBV15	many	TRBJ1-1	CATSRDLTENTEAFF	TGTGCCACCAGCAGAGATCTGACAGAAAACACTGAAGCTTTCTTT
TRBD2	TRBV11-2	many	TRBJ2-3	CASRSGLAGVFTDTQYF	TGTGCCAGCAGATCTGGACTAGCGGGGGTGTTCACAGATACGCAGTATTTT
NA	TRBV3-1	many	TRBJ1-6	CASSQDFNSPLHF	TGTGCCAGCAGCCAAGATTTCAATTCACCCCTCCACTTT
TRBD2	TRBV5-1	few	TRBJ2-5	CASSFGVSGGPQETQYF	TGCGCCAGCAGCTTCGGGGTTAGCGGGGGGCCGCAAGAGACCCAGTACTTC
NA	TRBV5-8	NA	TRBJ1-2	CAGSLGTRISLYGYTF	TGTGCCGGCAGCTTAGGGACCCGCATTTCCCTCTATGGCTACACCTTC
NA	TRBV5-1	NA	TRBJ2-7	CASSRTLSHEVSYEQYF	TGCGCCAGCAGCCGAACGCTATCACATGAAGTCTCCTACGAGCAGTACTTC
NA	TRBV28	many	TRBJ1-4	CASSREWNEKLFF	TGTGCCAGCAGTCGCGAATGGAACGAAAAACTGTTTTTT
TRBD2	TRBV6-1	many	TRBJ2-1	CASNPLAGGPRLNNEQFF	TGTGCCAGCAATCCACTAGCGGGGGGGCCTAGACTTAACAATGAGCAGTTCTTC
NA	TRBV4-1	many	TRBJ1-4	CASSHPGSNEKLFF	TGCGCCAGCAGCCATCCCGGGTCGAATGAAAAACTGTTTTTT
TRBD2	TRBV3-1	many	TRBJ2-5	CASSSPVGGNRETQYF	TGTGCCAGCAGCTCCCCTGTGGGGGGGAATCGAGAGACCCAGTACTTC
NA	TRBV27	many	TRBJ2-7	CASSWTVHYEQYF	TGTGCCAGCAGTTGGACAGTTCACTACGAGCAGTACTTC
NA	TRBV7-2	few	TRBJ1-3	CASSLYEGNTIYF	TGTGCCAGCAGCTTATATGAGGGAAACACCATATATTTT
NA	TRBV7-2	NA	TRBJ2-6	CASSLWPSRSGANVLTF	TGTGCCAGCAGCTTATGGCCTAGTAGGTCTGGGGCCAACGTCCTGACTTTC
TRBD2	TRBV12-3/TRBV12-4	many	TRBJ2-3	CASSRTSGYTDTQYF	TGTGCCAGCAGCCGGACTAGCGGGTACACAGATACGCAGTATTTT
NA	TRBV7-9	many	TRBJ2-3	CASSWSSTDTQYF	TGTGCCAGCAGCTGGTCCAGCACAGATACGCAGTATTTT
NA	TRBV6-1	many	TRBJ2-7	CASRIQRSSYEQYF	TGTGCCAGCCGGATACAGAGGAGCTCCTACGAGCAGTACTTC
NA	TRBV24-1	many	TRBJ2-1	CATSDPSEGAINEQFF	TGTGCCACCAGTGACCCATCCGAAGGGGCGATCAATGAGCAGTTCTTC
NA	TRBV6-2/TRBV6-3	many	TRBJ2-2	CASTRAPGTGELFF	TGTGCCAGCACCCGGGCCCCGGGCACCGGGGAGCTGTTTTTT
TRBD1	TRBV20-1	many	TRBJ1-1	CSARGTGGVDTEAFF	TGCAGTGCTAGAGGGACAGGGGGGGTGGACACTGAAGCTTTCTTT
TRBD1	TRBV5-8	many	TRBJ1-2	CASSRGPGQGAHGYTF	TGTGCCAGCAGCAGGGGACCGGGACAGGGAGCCCACGGCTACACCTTC
TRBD1	TRBV6-1	many	TRBJ2-3	CASRGSRGDTQYF	TGTGCCAGCAGAGGGTCCAGGGGGGATACGCAGTATTTT
TRBD2	TRBV24-1	few	TRBJ2-1	CATCPSGGPGGEQFF	TGTGCCACCTGTCCTAGCGGGGGGCCGGGGGGTGAGCAGTTCTTC
NA	TRBV20-1	many	TRBJ2-5	CSARKQGGGETQYF	TGCAGTGCTAGAAAACAGGGGGGGGGAGAGACCCAGTACTTC
NA	TRBV11-3	many	TRBJ1-1	CASSLDTGTRGDTEAFF	TGTGCCAGCAGCTTAGATACAGGAACTCGAGGAGACACTGAAGCTTTCTTT
NA	TRBV7-9	NA	TRBJ2-1	CASSSGAMVDEQFF	TGTGCCAGCAGCTCCGGGGCAATGGTTGATGAGCAGTTCTTC
NA	TRBV5-1	many	TRBJ2-2	CASQSEDTLAGELFF	TGCGCCAGCCAATCCGAGGACACGCTGGCCGGGGAGCTGTTTTTT
TRBD2	TRBV7-9	NA	TRBJ2-2	CASSLPPGAGGLNTGELFF	TGTGCCAGCAGCTTACCCCCGGGAGCGGGGGGACTGAACACCGGGGAGCTGTTTTTT
NA	TRBV4-1	NA	TRBJ1-2	CASSQEAPGVGYGYTF	TGCGCCAGCAGCCAAGAAGCTCCAGGGGTAGGCTATGGCTACACCTTC
NA	TRBV11-2	many	TRBJ1-2	CASSVISLGPGGYTF	TGTGCCAGCAGCGTCATCAGCCTCGGGCCCGGAGGCTACACCTTC